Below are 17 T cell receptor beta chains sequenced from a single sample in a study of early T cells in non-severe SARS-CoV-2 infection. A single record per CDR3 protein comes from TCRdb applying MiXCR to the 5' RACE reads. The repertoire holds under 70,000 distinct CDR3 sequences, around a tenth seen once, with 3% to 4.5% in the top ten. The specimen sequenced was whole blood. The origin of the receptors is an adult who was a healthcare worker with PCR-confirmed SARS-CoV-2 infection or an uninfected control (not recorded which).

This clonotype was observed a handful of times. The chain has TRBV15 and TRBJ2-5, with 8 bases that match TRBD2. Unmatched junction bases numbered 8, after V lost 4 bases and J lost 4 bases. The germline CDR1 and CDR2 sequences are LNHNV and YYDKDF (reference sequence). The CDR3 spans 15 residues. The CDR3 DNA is TGTGCCACCAGCAAGGGCGGGAGGAGGGGAGAGACCCAGTACTTC. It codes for CATSKGGRRGETQYF.

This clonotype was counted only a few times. The CDR3 is CASSGTEGVRNGELFF. The CDR3 DNA is TGTGCCAGCAGCGGAACAGAGGGCGTACGAAACGGGGAGCTGTTTTTT. The chain recombines TRBV9 with TRBJ2-2, with D tentatively TRBD2 (5 bases). CDR3 length: 16 residues. CDR1 and CDR2 (germline): SGDLS, YYNGEE. V shed 3 bases and J shed 7 bases, with 19 bases lying between them.

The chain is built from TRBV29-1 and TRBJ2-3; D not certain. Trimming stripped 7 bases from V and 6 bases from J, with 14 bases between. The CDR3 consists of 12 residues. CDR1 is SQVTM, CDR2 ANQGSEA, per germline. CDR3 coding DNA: TGCAGCGCCATCCCCGGTGCCGATACGCAGTATTTT. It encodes CSAIPGADTQYF.

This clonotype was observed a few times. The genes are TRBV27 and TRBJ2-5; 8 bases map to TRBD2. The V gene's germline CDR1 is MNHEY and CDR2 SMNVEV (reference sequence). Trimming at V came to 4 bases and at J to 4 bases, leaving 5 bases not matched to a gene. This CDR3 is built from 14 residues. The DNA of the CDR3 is TGTGCCAGCAGTTCCGATCGGGGGGGAGAGACCCAGTACTTC. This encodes CASSSDRGGETQYF.

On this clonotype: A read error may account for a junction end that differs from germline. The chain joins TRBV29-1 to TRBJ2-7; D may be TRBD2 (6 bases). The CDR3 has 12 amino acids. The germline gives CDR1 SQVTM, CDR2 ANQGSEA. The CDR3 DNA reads TGCAGCGTGGCCCGGGACTCCAACGAGCAGTACTTC. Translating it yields CSVARDSNEQYF.

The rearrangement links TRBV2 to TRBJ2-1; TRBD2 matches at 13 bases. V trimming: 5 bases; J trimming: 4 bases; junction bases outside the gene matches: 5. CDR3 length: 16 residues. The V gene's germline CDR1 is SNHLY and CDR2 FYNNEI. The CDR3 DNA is TGTGCCAGCAGTCATCTGGGACTAGCGGGGTACAATGAGCAGTTCTTC. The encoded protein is CASSHLGLAGYNEQFF.

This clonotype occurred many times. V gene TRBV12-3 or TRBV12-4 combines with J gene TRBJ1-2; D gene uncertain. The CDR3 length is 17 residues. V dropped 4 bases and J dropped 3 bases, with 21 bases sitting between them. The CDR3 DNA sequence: TGTGCCAGCAGTTCCTTGGCTTTGTACGTCGGTGACTATGGCTACACCTTC. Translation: CASSSLALYVGDYGYTF.

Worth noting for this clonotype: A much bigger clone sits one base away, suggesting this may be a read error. As DNA, the CDR3 is TGTGCCAGCAGTCGGGGGGTAACCGAGCAGTACTTC. This translates into CASSRGVTEQYF. The chain employs TRBV3-1 and TRBJ2-7, with 7 bases lining up with TRBD2. CDR3 size: 12 residues. Germline CDR1 LGHDT, CDR2 YNNKEL (reference sequence). V was pared by 6 bases and J by 6 bases, with 5 bases of the junction left unmatched.

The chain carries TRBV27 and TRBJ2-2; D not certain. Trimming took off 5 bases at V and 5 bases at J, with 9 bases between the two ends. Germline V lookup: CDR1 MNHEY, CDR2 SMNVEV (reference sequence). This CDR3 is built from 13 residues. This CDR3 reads CASSPLVTGELFF. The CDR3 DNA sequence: TGTGCCAGCAGTCCCCTGGTAACCGGGGAGCTGTTTTTT.

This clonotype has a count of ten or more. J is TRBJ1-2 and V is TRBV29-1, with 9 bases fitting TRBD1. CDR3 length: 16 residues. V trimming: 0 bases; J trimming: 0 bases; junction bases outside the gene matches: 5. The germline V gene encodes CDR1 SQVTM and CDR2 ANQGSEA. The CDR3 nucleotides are TGCAGCGTTGAAGAGGACAGGGGATTTGCTAACTATGGCTACACCTTC. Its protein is CSVEEDRGFANYGYTF.

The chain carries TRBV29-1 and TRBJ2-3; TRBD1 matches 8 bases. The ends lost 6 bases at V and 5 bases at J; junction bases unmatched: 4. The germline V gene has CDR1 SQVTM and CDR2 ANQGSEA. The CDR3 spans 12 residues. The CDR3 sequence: CSVKGTGDTQYF. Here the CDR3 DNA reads TGCAGCGTCAAAGGGACAGGAGATACGCAGTATTTT.

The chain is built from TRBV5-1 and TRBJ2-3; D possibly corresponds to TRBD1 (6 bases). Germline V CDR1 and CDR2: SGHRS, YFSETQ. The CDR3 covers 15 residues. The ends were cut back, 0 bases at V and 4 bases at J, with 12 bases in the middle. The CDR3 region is CASSLATGKADTQYF. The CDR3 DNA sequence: TGCGCCAGCAGCTTGGCCACAGGGAAGGCAGATACGCAGTATTTT.

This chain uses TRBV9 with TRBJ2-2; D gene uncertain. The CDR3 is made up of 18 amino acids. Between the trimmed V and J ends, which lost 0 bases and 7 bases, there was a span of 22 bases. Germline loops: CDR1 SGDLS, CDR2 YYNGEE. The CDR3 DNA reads TGTGCCAGCAGCGTAGCCGAAACGGCGGTGTATAATGGCGGGGAGCTGTTTTTT. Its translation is CASSVAETAVYNGGELFF.

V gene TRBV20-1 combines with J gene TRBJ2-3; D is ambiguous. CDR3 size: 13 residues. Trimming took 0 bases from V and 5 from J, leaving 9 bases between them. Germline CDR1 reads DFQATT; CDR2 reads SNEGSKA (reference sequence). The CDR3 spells CSARDFGEDTQYF. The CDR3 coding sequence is TGCAGTGCTAGAGATTTCGGAGAAGATACGCAGTATTTT.

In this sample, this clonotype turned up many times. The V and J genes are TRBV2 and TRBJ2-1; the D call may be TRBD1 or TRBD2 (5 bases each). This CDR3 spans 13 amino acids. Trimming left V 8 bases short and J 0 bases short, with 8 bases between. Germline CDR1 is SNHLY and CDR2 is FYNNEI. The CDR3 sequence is CASRDGSYNEQFF. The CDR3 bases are TGTGCCAGCCGGGACGGCTCCTACAATGAGCAGTTCTTC.

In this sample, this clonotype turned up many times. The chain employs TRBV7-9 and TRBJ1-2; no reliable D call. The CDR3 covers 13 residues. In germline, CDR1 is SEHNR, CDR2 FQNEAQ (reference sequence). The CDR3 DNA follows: TGTGCGTGCCTGGCCGGGGATACGGCTGGCTACACCTTC. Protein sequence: CACLAGDTAGYTF. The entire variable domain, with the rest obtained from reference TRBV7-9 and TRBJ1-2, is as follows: DTGVSQNPRHKITKRGQNVTFRCDPISEHNRLYWYRQTLGQGPEFLTYFQNEAQLEKSRLLSDRFSAERPKGSFSTLEIQRTEQGDSAMYLCACLAGDTAGYTFGSGTRLTVV.

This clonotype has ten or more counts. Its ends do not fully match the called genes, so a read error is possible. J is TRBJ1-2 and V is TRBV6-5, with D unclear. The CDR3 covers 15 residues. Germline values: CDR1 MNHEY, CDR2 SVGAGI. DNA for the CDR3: TGTGCCAGCATTTACGGAAGGGCACCTAACTATGGCTACACCTTC. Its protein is CASIYGRAPNYGYTF.